Following are 17 T cell receptor beta chains from one sample sequenced in a study of blood T cell repertoires in COVID-19. The method was immunoSEQ multiplex PCR; TCRdb's version includes in-frame clones alone and lacks a portion of them. The sample includes around 310,000 clones, 75% to 90% of them seen just once. The sequenced sample consisted of peripheral blood. The receptors originated from a woman aged 55-70 years with acute or convalescent COVID-19.

This clone has a single count. The rearrangement joins TRBV28 to TRBJ1-2; 7 bases line up with TRBD1. The CDR3 covers 14 residues. Germline CDR1 MDHEN, CDR2 SYDVKM. The ends lost 6 bases at V and 3 bases at J; junction bases unmatched: 7. The CDR3 sequence: CASRPTGRDYGYTF. DNA of the CDR3: TGTGCCAGCAGACCGACAGGGCGGGACTATGGCTACACCTTC.

This chain connects TRBV5-1 to TRBJ2-1, with 11 positions matching TRBD2. The CDR3 contains 15 residues. The germline CDR1 and CDR2 sequences are SGHRS and YFSETQ. The trim removed 4 bases at V and 15 bases at J, leaving 15 bases unmatched. CDR3 sequence reads: CASSPPERLAGGTFF. DNA for the CDR3: TGCGCCAGCAGCCCCCCCGAGCGGCTAGCGGGAGGAACGTTCTTC.

The rearrangement uses TRBV19 and TRBJ2-5; perhaps TRBD2 as D (6 bases). CDR1 and CDR2 from the germline V gene are LNHDA and SQIVND (reference sequence). V was clipped by 3 bases and J by 2 bases, with 10 bases between them. CDR3 length: 14 amino acids. CDR3 sequence: CASSIVAGQETQYF. DNA for the CDR3: TGTGCCAGTAGTATCGTTGCGGGGCAAGAGACCCAGTACTTC.

This chain links TRBV28 with TRBJ1-4; 7 bases line up with TRBD1. CDR1 is MDHEN and CDR2 is SYDVKM in the germline V gene. Unmatched junction bases numbered 6, after V lost 6 bases and J lost 5 bases. The CDR3 totals 14 residues. The CDR3 nucleotides read TGTGCCAGCAGAGGGACAGAGTCGAATGAAAAACTGTTTTTT. Its protein is CASRGTESNEKLFF.

The V call is TRBV24-1, the J call TRBJ2-1; the D gene is possibly TRBD2 (6 bases). The CDR3 runs to 16 residues. Germline lookup yields CDR1 KGHDR and CDR2 SFDVKD. Trimming left V 4 bases short and J 1 base short, with 13 bases between. The CDR3 nucleotides read TGTGCCACCAGTGACTCCGGGACTGGGTCCTACAATGAGCAGTTCTTC. Protein: CATSDSGTGSYNEQFF.

The chain recombines TRBV5-1 with TRBJ2-7; 9 bases agree with TRBD1. V shed 2 bases, J shed 3 bases, and the junction held 6 bases outside the gene matches. This CDR3 contains 15 residues. Germline V gene sequence: CDR1 SGHRS, CDR2 YFSETQ. As DNA, the CDR3 is TGCGCCAGCAGCTTTGGGACAGGGTTTAACTACGAGCAGTACTTC. The encoded protein is CASSFGTGFNYEQYF.

This clone was detected only a few times. The V gene is TRBV11-2, the J gene TRBJ2-7; 11 nucleotides align to TRBD2. The J segment lost 3 bases and the V segment lost 5 bases, leaving 3 bases of the junction unmatched. This CDR3 contains 14 residues. Germline V lookup: CDR1 SGHAT, CDR2 FQNNGV. The CDR3: CASSPGTSGYEQYF. CDR3 sequence (DNA): TGTGCCAGCAGCCCCGGGACTAGCGGCTACGAGCAGTACTTC.

This rearrangement joins TRBV4-3 to TRBJ2-7, with 7 bases identical to TRBD2. Losses at the gene ends were 2 bases for V and 4 bases for J; bases not matched to a gene: 8. The germline V gene has CDR1 LGHNA and CDR2 YSLEER. This CDR3 spans 15 amino acids. CDR3 DNA sequence: TGCGCCAGCAGCCAATCCCTAGCGGTTATTTACGAGCAGTACTTC. As protein: CASSQSLAVIYEQYF.

The rearrangement links TRBV28 to TRBJ1-3; D may be TRBD1 (5 bases). V was trimmed by 6 bases and J by 5 bases, leaving 11 bases between them. From germline, CDR1 is MDHEN and CDR2 SYDVKM. The CDR3 consists of 13 residues. CDR3 protein: CASSPGSRNTIYF. Written as DNA, the CDR3 is TGTGCCAGCAGCCCAGGGTCCCGAAACACCATATATTTT.

The V call is TRBV19, the J call TRBJ1-6; TRBD1 aligns across 8 bases. The CDR3 runs to 16 residues. Germline-derived CDR1 and CDR2 are LNHDA and SQIVND (reference sequence). V lost 3 bases to trimming and J lost 14 bases; unmatched junction nucleotides: 15. CDR3 sequence: CASSIKVAGGPGALHF. CDR3 coding DNA: TGTGCCAGTAGTATCAAGGTCGCAGGGGGCCCCGGGGCCCTCCACTTT. Combining the CDR3 with reference TRBV19 and TRBJ1-6 gives the whole variable domain DGGITQSPKYLFRKEGQNVTLSCEQNLNHDAMYWYRQDPGQGLRLIYYSQIVNDFQKGDIAEGYSVSREKKESFPLTVTSAQKNPTAFYLCASSIKVAGGPGALHFGNGTRLTVT.

The rearrangement uses TRBV3-1 (or the pseudogene TRBV3-2) and TRBJ2-5, with 9 bases aligning to TRBD2. From germline, CDR1 is LGHDT and CDR2 YNNKEL (reference sequence). This CDR3 has 18 amino acids. V lost 4 bases to trimming and J lost 0 bases; unmatched junction nucleotides: 12. The CDR3 protein is CASSPSPGGTSNQETQYF. The CDR3 DNA sequence: TGTGCCAGCAGCCCCTCCCCGGGCGGGACTAGCAACCAAGAGACCCAGTACTTC.

The chain employs TRBV5-5 and TRBJ1-4; 9 bases map to TRBD1. With 6 bases clipped from V and 8 bases from J, the junction kept 8 bases outside the gene matches. Germline CDR1 reads SGHKS; CDR2 reads YYEKEE (reference sequence). The length of the CDR3 is 14 residues. The CDR3 DNA reads TGTGCCAGCACCCGGACAGGGGCGTCGGAAAAACTGTTTTTT. The encoded protein is CASTRTGASEKLFF. The full variable domain, rest sourced from reference TRBV5-5 and TRBJ1-4, is DAGVTQSPTHLIKTRGQQVTLRCSPISGHKSVSWYQQVLGQGPQFIFQYYEKEERGRGNFPDRFSARQFPNYSSELNVNALLLGDSALYLCASTRTGASEKLFFGSGTQLSVL.

This chain connects TRBV6-2 or TRBV6-3 to TRBJ1-5; D remains unclear. The CDR3 consists of 12 residues. Germline V gene lookup returns CDR1 MNHEY and CDR2 SVGEGT. V gave up 2 bases and J gave up 9 bases, with 8 bases separating them. The CDR3 DNA sequence: TGTGCCAGCAGTTACGGTCCGGGGCCCCAGCATTTT. Amino acids: CASSYGPGPQHF.

This chain connects TRBV19 to TRBJ2-2, with 7 bases that match TRBD2. The germline gives CDR1 LNHDA, CDR2 SQIVND (reference sequence). CDR3 length: 15 residues. V lost 7 bases, J lost 0 bases, and 5 bases stayed unmatched. The CDR3 nucleotides are TGTGCCAGTATCCCGGGGAGGGCGAACACCGGGGAGCTGTTTTTT. Its protein product is CASIPGRANTGELFF.

V is TRBV30 and J is TRBJ1-5, with 9 bases lining up with TRBD1. Losses at the gene ends were 5 bases for V and 4 bases for J; bases not matched to a gene: 3. Germline CDR1 is GTSNPN and CDR2 is SVGIG (reference sequence). The CDR3 sequence is 13 residues long. The CDR3 loop is CAWDDRGNQPQHF. Written as DNA, the CDR3 is TGTGCCTGGGACGACAGGGGGAATCAGCCCCAGCATTTT.

V and J are TRBV5-1 and TRBJ2-3; TRBD2 might be the D (5 bases). Between the trimmed V and J ends, which lost 0 bases and 5 bases, there was a span of 10 bases. This CDR3 comprises 14 residues. Germline V CDR1 and CDR2: SGHRS, YFSETQ. The CDR3 DNA reads TGCGCCAGCAGCTTGGGCGGGCGGGTAGATACGCAGTATTTT. Translation: CASSLGGRVDTQYF.

Only one count was recorded for this clone. The V gene is TRBV28, the J gene TRBJ2-1; 10 positions match TRBD2. J was trimmed by 2 bases and V by 2 bases; bases with no gene match: 9. Germline CDR1 is MDHEN and CDR2 is SYDVKM. CDR3 length: 18 amino acids. The CDR3 region has the DNA TGTGCCAGCAGTTTAGACCGGGGGAGCGGGGGGGCCTACAATGAGCAGTTCTTC. The encoded protein is CASSLDRGSGGAYNEQFF. Together with reference TRBV28 and TRBJ2-1, the CDR3 gives the full variable domain: DVKVTQSSRYLVKRTGEKVFLECVQDMDHENMFWYRQDPGLGLRLIYFSYDVKMKEKGDIPEGYSVSREKKERFSLILESASTNQTSMYLCASSLDRGSGGAYNEQFFGPGTRLTVL.